The clone carrying this TCR beta chain was seen repeatedly, ten times or more. Its specificity is not known. TCRdb re-called the PCR reads through MiXCR, storing one row per CDR3 protein. This table has more than 450,000 distinct CDR3 sequences, over 20% appearing once. The source of the sample is a study of molecular identifiers for immune sequencing clone quantification. General observations from the study: Spiked Jurkat TCR RNA from one cell was reportedly detectable among over 800,000 naive cells. For highly expanded clones, sizes could be underestimated when identical TCR molecules share a barcode.

The sequence was obtained from a human donor in good health. Some libraries in this study had Jurkat cell RNA spiked in. Sequencing input: naive CD8+ T cells from blood, with Jurkat cell RNA spiked in. Specified subset: FACS-sorted CD8+CD4-CCR7+CD45RA+ naive T cells.

In DNA, the CDR3 is TGCGCCAGCAGCCAGAGTCAGTCCTGGTACGAGCAGTACTTC. Translating gives CASSQSQSWYEQYF. The rearrangement links TRBV4-3 to TRBJ2-7, with no clear D. This CDR3 is 14 amino acids long. Germline CDR1 LGHNA, CDR2 YSLEER. The germline V and J ends were trimmed by 3 bases and 4 bases, with 13 bases remaining between them.